This entry features one T cell receptor beta chain sequence. This sample is part of a study of blood T cell repertoires in COVID-19. Overall study: Donors in the United States, Italy and Spain gave samples during acute or convalescent COVID-19.

Repertoires were generated with immunoSEQ multiplex PCR, while TCRdb's copy carries only in-frame clones and drops some. This table has hundreds of thousands of clones, roughly 86% appearing once. Germline CDR1 is MDHEN and CDR2 is SYDVKM. V lost 4 bases and J lost 5, with 11 bases in between. The CDR3 runs to 13 residues. Residents of about two dozen US areas, aged about 18 to 89 years, made up the participants. Researchers sorted participants into cohorts using their self-reported clinical history. Two negative PCRs, clearance, or symptom resolution had been documented for recovered Cohort 3 donors.

The clonotype was recovered from a woman in her forties or fifties who had recovered from COVID-19. V is TRBV28 and J is TRBJ1-1, with TRBD1 as a possible D gene (6 bases). The sequenced sample was PBMCs or T cells enriched from blood (not recorded which). CDR3 nucleotides: TGTGCCAGCAGTTCCAGGGGAGGGACTGAAGCTTTCTTT. Translation: CASSSRGGTEAFF.